Each of the 8 T cell receptor beta chains below was sequenced from the same sample in a study of cytomegalovirus exposure and HLA in healthy donors. PCR involved 60 Vbeta and 13 Jbeta primers. Sequencing was performed with immunoSEQ multiplex PCR; in TCRdb, only in-frame clones are kept and a portion is missing. Among 70,000 or so clones, around 86% were seen once, and the ten largest hold roughly 2%. The sequencing sample was made of PBMCs. These receptors were taken from a woman in her thirties in good health and CMV-seronegative.

There are a few counts of this clone. The genes are TRBV28 and TRBJ1-3; no clear D gene. The CDR3 spans 14 residues. V was pared by 2 bases and J by 0 bases, with 5 bases between. Germline V gives CDR1 MDHEN, CDR2 SYDVKM. CDR3 in amino acids: CASSLPVSGNTIYF. In DNA form, the CDR3 reads TGTGCCAGCAGTTTACCCGTCTCTGGAAACACCATATATTTT.

CDR3 protein: CAISESLARALSYEQYF. The CDR3 DNA follows: TGTGCCATCAGTGAGTCACTAGCTCGAGCGCTTTCCTACGAGCAGTACTTC. The chain combines TRBV10-3 with TRBJ2-7; tentative D call: TRBD2 (6 bases). This CDR3 comprises 17 residues. In germline, CDR1 is ENHRY, CDR2 SYGVKD. Trimming stripped 0 bases from V and 1 base from J, with 16 bases between.

V gene TRBV25-1 combines with J gene TRBJ2-3, with unresolved D. Germline V gene data show CDR1 as MGHDK and CDR2 as SYGVNS. The V gene lost 1 base and the J gene lost 4 bases, with 6 bases spanning the gap. The CDR3 is 13 amino acids. The CDR3 bases are TGTGCCAGCAGTGAATCCCCGGCAGATACGCAGTATTTT. This codes for CASSESPADTQYF.

The chain carries TRBV7-3 and TRBJ2-7; the match to TRBD1 covers 8 bases. J lost 3 bases, V lost 2 bases, and 6 bases had no gene match. CDR1 and CDR2 from the germline V gene are SGHTA and FQGTGA. The CDR3 has 15 amino acids. The CDR3: CASSLVGQGVYEQYF. The CDR3 DNA follows: TGTGCCAGCAGCTTAGTAGGACAGGGCGTCTACGAGCAGTACTTC.

This chain links TRBV13 with TRBJ1-4; 9 positions agree with TRBD1. The trim removed 5 bases at V and 8 bases at J, leaving 9 bases unmatched. Germline lookup yields CDR1 PRHDT and CDR2 FYEKMQ (reference sequence). The CDR3 consists of 15 residues. The chain's CDR3 is CASSPGTGKREKLFF. CDR3 sequence (DNA): TGTGCCAGCAGCCCCGGGACAGGGAAAAGGGAAAAACTGTTTTTT.

V usage is TRBV5-1 and J usage is TRBJ2-7; 11 nucleotides agree with TRBD2. V lost 0 bases to trimming and J lost 3 bases; unmatched junction nucleotides: 2. This CDR3 region has 15 residues. Looked up from germline, CDR1 is SGHRS and CDR2 is YFSETQ. The CDR3 DNA reads TGCGCCAGCAGCTTGGGACTAGCGGGGAACTACGAGCAGTACTTC. This sequence encodes CASSLGLAGNYEQYF.

The chain joins TRBV6-6 to TRBJ2-7; D uncertain. Between the trimmed V and J ends, which lost 0 bases and 7 bases, there was a span of 13 bases. This CDR3 has 14 amino acids. CDR1 and CDR2 from the germline V gene are MNHNY and SVGAGI (reference sequence). The CDR3 coding sequence is TGTGCCAGCAGTTACTCGCGAGAGACCAGGGAGCAGTACTTC. Translating gives CASSYSRETREQYF.

The chain has TRBV5-4 and TRBJ2-7; tentative D call: TRBD1 (6 bases). The CDR3 is made up of 12 amino acids. From germline, CDR1 is SGHNT and CDR2 YYREEE (reference sequence). Trimming stripped 3 bases from V and 7 bases from J, with 11 bases between. The CDR3 loop is CASSSTGREQYF. The CDR3 nucleotides read TGTGCCAGCAGCTCTACAGGGCGGGAGCAGTACTTC.